A selection of T cell receptor beta chains follows, all from one sample in a study of molecular identifiers for immune sequencing clone quantification. TCRdb itself ran the PCR reads through MiXCR, one entry per CDR3 protein. Seen here are around 470,000 distinct CDR3 sequences, around 25% observed once, and the top ten hold roughly 0.77%. Material: naive CD8+ T cells from blood, with Jurkat cell RNA spiked in. These receptors were obtained from a human donor in good health. Some libraries in this study had Jurkat cell RNA spiked in. Each CDR3 is given with its conserved first and last residue. Fields, in order: V gene, clone size, D gene, J gene, CDR3 DNA, CDR3 protein. D genes are given only for firm matches. Some rows mark clone size as missing; the rest say once, few, many or name a class of expanded clone.

TRBV4-3,few,.,TRBJ2-3,TGCGCCAGCGGTGATGGCACAGATACGCAGTATTTT,CASGDGTDTQYF
TRBV9,many,.,TRBJ1-6,TGTGCCAGCAGCGTAGGGTATTCACCCCTCCACTTT,CASSVGYSPLHF
TRBV4-1,.,TRBD1,TRBJ2-3,TGCGCCAGCAGCCAAGGTAGCAGGGGGCTCTCAGATACGCAGTATTTT,CASSQGSRGLSDTQYF
TRBV12-3/TRBV12-4,many,.,TRBJ1-5,TGTGCCAGCAGCGGAGGTGGGAATCAGCCCCAGCATTTT,CASSGGGNQPQHF
TRBV12-3/TRBV12-4,many,.,TRBJ1-1,TGTGCCAGCACCATAAACAGGATCCCTGAAGCTTTCTTT,CASTINRIPEAFF
TRBV7-2,.,TRBD2,TRBJ2-7,TGTGCCAGCAGCTTTTATGGGGGGGAAGACTACGAGCAGTACTTC,CASSFYGGEDYEQYF
TRBV9,.,.,TRBJ2-1,TGTGCCAGCAGCGTAGTTGGAGTATACAATGAGCAGTTCTTC,CASSVVGVYNEQFF
TRBV4-3,many,.,TRBJ1-6,TGCGCCAGCAGCCAAGACCCTAAGTCACCCCTCCACTTT,CASSQDPKSPLHF
TRBV29-1,many,TRBD2,TRBJ2-3,TGCAGCGTGGAGACTAGCGGGGGGATACCGGATACGCAGTATTTT,CSVETSGGIPDTQYF
TRBV7-6,few,TRBD2,TRBJ2-7,TGTGCCAGCAGCTCCTACTCCGGGACTAGTCCCTACGAGCAGTACTTC,CASSSYSGTSPYEQYF
TRBV7-2,.,TRBD2,TRBJ2-7,TGTGCCAGCAGCTCCTACGGCGGGAGCTCCTACGAGCAGTACTTC,CASSSYGGSSYEQYF
TRBV7-8,many,TRBD1,TRBJ1-1,TGTGCCAGCAGCTTGCGGACAGGGTACACTGAAGCTTTCTTT,CASSLRTGYTEAFF
TRBV6-5,many,TRBD1,TRBJ2-7,TGTGCCAGCAGTGACAGGGGATCCAGCTACGAGCAGTACTTC,CASSDRGSSYEQYF
TRBV19,many,.,TRBJ1-5,TGTGCCAGTAGACAGGGAGGACAGCCCCAGCATTTT,CASRQGGQPQHF
TRBV6-2/TRBV6-3,few,.,TRBJ2-7,TGTGCCAGCAGCTTGGTCGGGAATGTATACGAGCAGTACTTC,CASSLVGNVYEQYF
TRBV6-4,many,.,TRBJ2-4,TGTGCCAGCAGTGACTCTGACAGCTTACTAGCCAAAAACATTCAGTACTTC,CASSDSDSLLAKNIQYF
TRBV4-1,few,.,TRBJ1-5,TGCGCCAGCAGCCAAGGTTATGGACAGCCGGAAAATCAGCCCCAGCATTTT,CASSQGYGQPENQPQHF
TRBV12-3/TRBV12-4,many,TRBD1,TRBJ1-5,TGTGCCAGCAGTTCATGGGACAGGGGCTATGGGAACAATCAGCCCCAGCATTTT,CASSSWDRGYGNNQPQHF
TRBV27,.,.,TRBJ1-5,TGTGCCAGCAGTTTACGGTTTTCTCAGCCCCAGCATTTT,CASSLRFSQPQHF
TRBV5-8,.,TRBD1,TRBJ1-1,TGTGCCAGCAGCTTGGGGCAGGGGGAGGTTGAAGCTTTCTTT,CASSLGQGEVEAFF
TRBV29-1,many,.,TRBJ2-2,TGCAGCGTTGAGTCTTTGGCTGACGGGGAGCTGTTTTTT,CSVESLADGELFF
TRBV28,.,.,TRBJ2-7,TGTGCCAGCAGACGGACGGACTCTCCCTACGAGCAGTACTTC,CASRRTDSPYEQYF
TRBV12-3/TRBV12-4,.,.,TRBJ2-5,TGTGCCAGCCAGGTTGGGGTAGGGGGCCAAGAGACCCAGTACTTC,CASQVGVGGQETQYF
TRBV20-1,.,TRBD2,TRBJ2-7,TGCAGTGCTAGAGATTCGGGGGGACGATTCTACGAGCAGTACTTC,CSARDSGGRFYEQYF
TRBV25-1,few,.,TRBJ1-1,TGTGCCAGCAGTGAATATGGCACGGTGAACACTGAAGCTTTCTTT,CASSEYGTVNTEAFF
TRBV4-3,.,.,TRBJ1-5,TGCGCCAGCAGCCAAGATCTACAGGGAGGCCAGCCCCAGCATTTT,CASSQDLQGGQPQHF
TRBV3-1,.,TRBD2,TRBJ2-7,TGTGCCAGCAGCCAAGACGGGACTAGCGAGGTTTACGAGCAGTACTTC,CASSQDGTSEVYEQYF
TRBV20-1,.,.,TRBJ1-3,TGCAGTGCTAGAGGGGGGACCCTACCTGGAAACGCCATATATTTT,CSARGGTLPGNAIYF
TRBV6-1,.,.,TRBJ2-2,TGTGCCAGCAGTGAAGCGGGGTCTTACACCGGGGAGCTGTTTTTT,CASSEAGSYTGELFF